This T cell receptor beta chain was observed in a study of vaccination effects on CD4 cells after COVID-19. Study at large: Expansion with viral peptide pools was applied to antigen-specific CD4+ T cells by the ViraFEST assay prior to sequencing.

Findings and limits, study-wide: Pronounced clonal contraction occurred in clones induced by infection and by vaccine late after vaccination. In the study, convalescent patients were few, and early post-infection timepoints were absent.

Details on this clone: Antigen unknown.

Following a roughly eleven-day culture, CD4+ T cells were purified. The protocol was immunoSEQ multiplex PCR, while the TCRdb copy is restricted to in-frame clones and leaves out a portion. This table holds 70,000 or so clones, roughly four fifths found once. The TCR was taken from a human donor who received a COVID-19 vaccine. The sequences come from CD4+ T cells from PBMCs cultured without peptide, collected before COVID-19 vaccination.

The CDR3 loop is CASHRQAGNTIYF. As DNA, the CDR3 is TGTGCCAGCCACCGACAGGCTGGAAACACCATATATTTT. V gene TRBV19 combines with J gene TRBJ1-3; D might be TRBD1 (6 bases). V was pared by 9 bases and J by 2 bases, with 11 bases between. The germline CDR1 and CDR2 sequences are LNHDA and SQIVND (reference sequence). CDR3 length: 13 amino acids.